Reported below is one TCR beta chain. This sample also contains other DNA sequences that code for the same CDR3. CD45RO-negative cells were positively selected for CCR7, leaving out terminally differentiated effector memory CD45RA+ cells. The data were taken from a study of shared clonotypes between healthy human individuals. The CDR3 is made up of 12 amino acids. In germline, CDR1 is MNHEY, CDR2 SMNVEV (reference sequence). The germline V and J ends were trimmed by 5 bases and 3 bases, with 8 bases remaining between them. Assay used: immunoSEQ multiplex PCR; TCRdb lists only in-frame clones, some missing. The top ten clones hold about 1.7% of a sample with about 2.2 million clones, just under 95% of them seen once.

The material sequenced was naive CD8+ T cells from PBMCs. The chain links TRBV27 to TRBJ2-7, with a weak D call TRBD2 (5 bases). The receptor was derived from a man between 18 and 35 years old in good health. Some clones in this sample may be carry-over from other donors' samples. The chain's CDR3 is CASSDGSYEQYF. In DNA form, the CDR3 reads TGTGCCAGCAGTGATGGGAGCTACGAGCAGTACTTC.